This TCR beta chain came from a study of identical twins. Study-level results: Modeled out-of-frame TCR alpha sharing in monozygotic twins fell below observed levels.

TCRdb reanalysed the 5' RACE reads using MiXCR and keeps one entry per CDR3 protein. The table has approximately 500,000 distinct CDR3 sequences, approximately 25% seen once. This clonotype was found a few times. Its target is unknown. These data also featured in a second study, about T cells expressing NK-cell markers.

The specimen was CD4+ T cells sorted from blood. The TCR comes from a young woman in good health.

The CDR3 region has the DNA TGCGCCAGCAGCGCCGGGACTAGCGGATCAAATACTAATGAGCAGTTCTTC. As protein: CASSAGTSGSNTNEQFF. This chain links TRBV5-1 with TRBJ2-1; 11 nucleotides align to TRBD2. This CDR3 has 17 residues. V shed 4 bases and J 7 bases; nucleotides not matched to a gene: 13. In germline, CDR1 is SGHRS, CDR2 YFSETQ.